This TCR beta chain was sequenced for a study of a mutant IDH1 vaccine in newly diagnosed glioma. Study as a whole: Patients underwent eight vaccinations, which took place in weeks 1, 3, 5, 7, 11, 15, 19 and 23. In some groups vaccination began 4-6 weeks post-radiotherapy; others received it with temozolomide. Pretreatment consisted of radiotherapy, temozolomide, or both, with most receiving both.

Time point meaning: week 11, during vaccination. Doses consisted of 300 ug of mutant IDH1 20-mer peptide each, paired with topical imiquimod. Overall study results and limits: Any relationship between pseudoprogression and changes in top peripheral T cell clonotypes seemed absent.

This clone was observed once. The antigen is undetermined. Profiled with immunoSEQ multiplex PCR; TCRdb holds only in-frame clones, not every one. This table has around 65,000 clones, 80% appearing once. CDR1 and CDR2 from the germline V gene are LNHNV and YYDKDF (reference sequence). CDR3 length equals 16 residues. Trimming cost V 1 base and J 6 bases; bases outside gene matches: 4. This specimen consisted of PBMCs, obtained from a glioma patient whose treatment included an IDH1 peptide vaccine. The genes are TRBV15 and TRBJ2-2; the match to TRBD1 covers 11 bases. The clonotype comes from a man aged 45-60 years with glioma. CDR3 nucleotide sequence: TGTGCCACCAGCAGAGTGGGGGGACAGGGGGCCGGGGAGCTGTTTTTT. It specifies CATSRVGGQGAGELFF.